The 27 T cell receptor beta chains below come from one sample, sequenced in a study of blood T cell repertoires in COVID-19. Some clones are missing from TCRdb's copy, which holds only in-frame ones; the method was immunoSEQ multiplex PCR. The table has about 89,000 clones, about 78% seen once. The sequencing sample was made of peripheral blood. The receptors were sampled from a woman older than 75 with acute or convalescent COVID-19.

V usage is TRBV10-3 and J usage is TRBJ1-2, with D tentatively TRBD1 (6 bases). CDR1 and CDR2 from the germline V gene are ENHRY and SYGVKD. The CDR3 has 16 residues. V was cut by 3 bases and J by 7 bases, with 21 bases left in between. The CDR3 region is CAISDSGNRVISGYTF. Written as DNA, the CDR3 is TGTGCCATCAGTGATTCAGGGAACAGGGTAATCAGTGGCTACACCTTC.

The chain uses TRBV6-2 or TRBV6-3 and TRBJ2-3; 9 bases fit TRBD2. This CDR3 spans 15 amino acids. Germline CDR1 MNHEY, CDR2 SVGEGT. V lost 2 bases, J lost 6 bases, and 6 bases stayed unmatched. CDR3 in DNA: TGTGCCAGCAGTTACCTTCGCGGGGGGGAGGATACGCAGTATTTT. This translates into CASSYLRGGEDTQYF.

The chain recombines TRBV9 with TRBJ1-5; D possibly corresponds to TRBD1 (5 bases). Germline V gene sequence: CDR1 SGDLS, CDR2 YYNGEE. V was pared by 2 bases and J by 5 bases, with 11 bases between. This CDR3 contains 14 residues. CDR3 DNA sequence: TGTGCCAGCAGCGTTGCAGGGTCCGATCAGCCCCAGCATTTT. Translating gives CASSVAGSDQPQHF.

The chain links TRBV5-5 to TRBJ2-2, with D possibly being TRBD2 (5 bases). V lost 0 bases, J lost 3 bases, and 9 bases lay in between. This CDR3 has 15 amino acids. The germline V gene encodes CDR1 SGHKS and CDR2 YYEKEE (reference sequence). The CDR3 DNA follows: TGTGCCAGCAGCTTGGTAGGGAGACACACCGGGGAGCTGTTTTTT. The encoded protein is CASSLVGRHTGELFF.

The CDR3 is CAWSLANTGELFF. For the CDR3, the DNA is TGTGCCTGGAGTCTCGCGAACACCGGGGAGCTGTTTTTT. The rearrangement uses TRBV30 and TRBJ2-2, with D hard to call. This CDR3 is built from 13 residues. Germline CDR1 reads GTSNPN; CDR2 reads SVGIG (reference sequence). Trimming shortened V by 2 bases and J by 0 bases, and 4 bases separated the two germline ends.

Here the CDR3 reads CASSPRDRGNYGYTF. CDR3 nucleotides: TGTGCCAGCAGCCCCCGGGACAGGGGGAACTATGGCTACACCTTC. V is TRBV9 and J is TRBJ1-2, with 11 bases identical to TRBD1. The germline V gene has CDR1 SGDLS and CDR2 YYNGEE. The length of the CDR3 is 15 residues. The ends lost 4 bases at V and 2 bases at J; junction bases unmatched: 4.

The chain couples TRBV4-1 to TRBJ2-7, with 9 bases lining up with TRBD1. Germline V gene lookup returns CDR1 MGHRA and CDR2 YSYEKL. J gave up 8 bases and V 0 bases, and 8 bases lay outside the gene matches. The CDR3 length is 15 residues. The CDR3 sequence is CASSQEGTGKRKQYF. Written as DNA, the CDR3 is TGCGCCAGCAGCCAAGAAGGGACAGGGAAAAGAAAGCAGTACTTC.

This clone showed up just a few times. This chain links TRBV19 with TRBJ2-5; D might be TRBD2 (6 bases). The germline gives CDR1 LNHDA, CDR2 SQIVND (reference sequence). CDR3 length equals 14 residues. Between the trimmed V and J ends, which lost 5 bases and 5 bases, there was a span of 15 bases. This CDR3 is CASSRSNSGETQYF. The CDR3 coding sequence is TGTGCCAGTAGTCGATCAAACAGCGGGGAGACCCAGTACTTC.

J is TRBJ2-3 and V is TRBV6-5, with D perhaps TRBD2 (5 bases). V lost 6 bases to trimming and J lost 4 bases, with 14 bases between them. This CDR3 spans 14 amino acids. Germline CDR1 reads MNHEY; CDR2 reads SVGAGI. This chain's CDR3 is CASRLSSSPDTQYF. Written as DNA, the CDR3 is TGTGCCAGCAGGCTTTCTAGCTCCCCAGATACGCAGTATTTT.

This clone was counted between two and nine times. The chain is built from TRBV3-1 (or the pseudogene TRBV3-2) and TRBJ2-5; no clear D. The V gene lost 0 bases and the J gene lost 0 bases, with 5 bases spanning the gap. The CDR3 length is 14 residues. The germline CDR1 and CDR2 sequences are LGHDT and YNNKEL (reference sequence). DNA of the CDR3: TGTGCCAGCAGCCAAGATGAGTACCAAGAGACCCAGTACTTC. Translation: CASSQDEYQETQYF.

The V gene is TRBV5-1, the J gene TRBJ2-2, with 7 bases matching TRBD2. The J segment lost 2 bases and the V segment lost 1 base, leaving 2 bases of the junction unmatched. This CDR3 region has 15 residues. Looked up from germline, CDR1 is SGHRS and CDR2 is YFSETQ. The CDR3 DNA follows: TGCGCCAGCAGCTTGAGCGGGGTAAACACCGGGGAGCTGTTTTTT. It specifies CASSLSGVNTGELFF. The full variable domain, completed using reference TRBV5-1 and TRBJ2-2, is KAGVTQTPRYLIKTRGQQVTLSCSPISGHRSVSWYQQTPGQGLQFLFEYFSETQRNKGNFPGRFSGRQFSNSRSEMNVSTLELGDSALYLCASSLSGVNTGELFFGEGSRLTVL.

CDR3 sequence reads: CASSLEVDSLINSPLHF. The CDR3, as DNA: TGTGCCAGCAGCTTGGAGGTGGACTCTCTCATAAATTCACCCCTCCACTTT. The chain combines TRBV5-6 with TRBJ1-6; D is unresolved. The germline gives CDR1 SGHDT, CDR2 YYEEEE. V was clipped by 0 bases and J by 7 bases, with 17 bases between them. This CDR3 has 17 amino acids.

The chain links TRBV10-3 to TRBJ1-6, with 9 bases that match TRBD1. Per germline, CDR1 ENHRY and CDR2 SYGVKD. The CDR3 covers 18 residues. V dropped 10 bases and J dropped 0; count of bases not matched to a gene: 13. CDR3 nucleotides: TGTGCCACTTCCCCGGGACAGGGACTCAGCTCCTATAATTCACCCCTCCACTTT. This sequence encodes CATSPGQGLSSYNSPLHF.

This sequence joins TRBV28 and TRBJ2-7; D is undetermined. Trimming removed 8 bases from V and 0 bases from J, with 14 bases in between. Germline loops: CDR1 MDHEN, CDR2 SYDVKM. This CDR3 contains 14 residues. The DNA for the CDR3 is TGTGCCAGCGAAACGACGAGGAGCTCCTACGAGCAGTACTTC. Its protein product is CASETTRSSYEQYF.

This rearrangement joins TRBV29-1 to TRBJ1-2; 8 nucleotides line up with TRBD1. The CDR3 loop spans 14 amino acids. V shed 7 bases and J 4 bases; nucleotides not matched to a gene: 11. Per germline, CDR1 SQVTM and CDR2 ANQGSEA. The CDR3 region has the DNA TGCAGCGCCCCCTCCCCAACAGGGGGCTATGGCTACACCTTC. It is translated as CSAPSPTGGYGYTF.

The rearrangement joins TRBV25-1 to TRBJ1-1; 9 positions agree with TRBD1. Germline loops: CDR1 MGHDK, CDR2 SYGVNS. The CDR3 is made up of 15 amino acids. V lost 8 bases to trimming and J lost 6 bases; unmatched junction nucleotides: 13. CDR3 amino acids: CASAMSGQGRSEAFF. CDR3 nucleotides: TGTGCCAGCGCGATGTCGGGACAGGGTAGATCTGAAGCTTTCTTT.

This clone appeared a few times. The chain combines TRBV20-1 with TRBJ1-2; D is unclear. V lost 3 bases and J lost 5, with 16 bases in between. CDR3 length: 14 amino acids. The V gene's germline CDR1 is DFQATT and CDR2 SNEGSKA (reference sequence). CDR3 nucleotide sequence: TGCAGTGCTAGTCCCCCAACCGGTTGGTATGGCTACACCTTC. Protein: CSASPPTGWYGYTF.

There are many counts of this clone. Other DNA sequences of this sample code for an identical CDR3. The chain carries TRBV9 and TRBJ1-1; possibly TRBD1 for D (6 bases). Germline loops: CDR1 SGDLS, CDR2 YYNGEE. Deletions cut 5 bases from V and 0 bases from J, with 11 bases between. The CDR3 is 14 residues long. CDR3 in amino acids: CASRRGGMNTEAFF. The CDR3 nucleotides are TGTGCCAGCAGGAGGGGGGGCATGAACACTGAAGCTTTCTTT. Using reference TRBV9 and TRBJ1-1 for the parts outside the CDR3, the full variable domain is DSGVTQTPKHLITATGQRVTLRCSPRSGDLSVYWYQQSLDQGLQFLIQYYNGEERAKGNILERFSAQQFPDLHSELNLSSLELGDSALYFCASRRGGMNTEAFFGQGTRLTVV.

This clone was seen a handful of times. The chain has TRBV14 and TRBJ1-3; D is ambiguous. V lost 4 bases, J lost 7 bases, and 11 bases lay in between. Germline CDR1 reads SGHDN; CDR2 reads FVKESK. The CDR3 consists of 13 residues. CDR3 residues: CASSPDMGNTIYF. In DNA, the CDR3 is TGTGCCAGCAGCCCAGACATGGGCAACACCATATATTTT.

The chain has TRBV7-2 and TRBJ1-2, with 9 positions matching TRBD1. Looked up from germline, CDR1 is SGHTA and CDR2 is FQGNSA. The CDR3 runs 14 residues. J was trimmed by 6 bases and V by 5 bases; bases with no gene match: 7. The CDR3: CASSPGQGWDGYTF. The CDR3 DNA reads as TGTGCCAGCAGCCCCGGACAGGGGTGGGATGGCTACACCTTC.

V is TRBV6-2 or TRBV6-3 and J is TRBJ1-1; the D gene is possibly TRBD1 (5 bases). CDR3 size: 16 residues. Germline assignment: CDR1 MNHEY and CDR2 SVGEGT. V was trimmed by 0 bases and J by 1 base, leaving 12 bases between them. Here the CDR3 reads CASSYSMGRGNTEAFF. In DNA form, the CDR3 reads TGTGCCAGCAGTTACTCGATGGGAAGGGGGAACACTGAAGCTTTCTTT.

The table lists this clone with a count of one. The rearrangement uses TRBV5-5 and TRBJ2-5; 8 positions match TRBD2. Trimming took 4 bases from V and 2 from J; bases not matched to a gene: 7. The V gene's germline CDR1 is SGHKS and CDR2 YYEKEE (reference sequence). This CDR3 comprises 15 residues. The CDR3 sequence: CASSGRTSLQETQYF. In DNA, the CDR3 is TGTGCCAGCAGCGGAAGGACTAGCCTTCAAGAGACCCAGTACTTC.

The CDR3 DNA reads TGCGCCAGCAGCGAAGGGATAGGGGCTTTAGGCTATGGCTACACCTTC. This gives the protein CASSEGIGALGYGYTF. The V and J genes are TRBV5-1 and TRBJ1-2; D possibly corresponds to TRBD1 (5 bases). This CDR3 spans 16 amino acids. Trimming stripped 4 bases from V and 4 bases from J, with 20 bases between. The germline V gene has CDR1 SGHRS and CDR2 YFSETQ.

The chain uses TRBV30 and TRBJ1-1; the D is unclear. V was pared by 3 bases and J by 3 bases, with 17 bases between. This CDR3 comprises 15 residues. Germline V CDR1 and CDR2: GTSNPN, SVGIG (reference sequence). The CDR3 loop is CAWRNTVGRDTEAFF. DNA for the CDR3: TGTGCCTGGAGAAATACGGTAGGGCGGGACACTGAAGCTTTCTTT.

The CDR3 spells CASRRDFEIALRGTQYF. DNA for the CDR3: TGTGCCAGCAGAAGGGACTTCGAAATAGCACTACGCGGTACGCAGTATTTT. This chain connects TRBV27 to TRBJ2-3; a weak D match, TRBD2 (6 bases). The CDR3 is 17 residues long. Per the germline V gene, CDR1 is MNHEY and CDR2 is SMNVEV (reference sequence). Trimming took 6 bases from V and 8 from J, leaving 27 bases between them.

The chain couples TRBV6-6 to TRBJ1-5; TRBD1 agrees at 7 bases. This CDR3 spans 14 amino acids. The germline V gene encodes CDR1 MNHNY and CDR2 SVGAGI (reference sequence). V lost 7 bases and J lost 9; bases outside the gene matches: 12. The CDR3 coding sequence is TGTGCCAGCACCTACCAGGGGGAAGCATCGCCCCAGCATTTT. Encoded protein: CASTYQGEASPQHF.

CDR3 DNA sequence: TGTGCCAGCAGTTCCCCTAGCGGGGGGGACAATGAGCAGTTCTTC. Its protein is CASSSPSGGDNEQFF. The chain uses TRBV6-5 and TRBJ2-1; TRBD2 matches at 12 bases. Germline V gene sequence: CDR1 MNHEY, CDR2 SVGAGI. The CDR3 is 15 amino acids. J was trimmed by 5 bases and V by 4 bases; bases with no gene match: 3.